A single T cell receptor beta chain is shown here with its context. Its antigen is still unknown. With 6 bases removed from V and 7 bases from J, the gap between germline ends came to 16 bases. This CDR3 region has 13 residues. Germline assignment: CDR1 SQVTM and CDR2 ANQGSEA. This sample stems from a study of blood T cells in healthy people across ages. Study summary: Per two T cells, template switching captured roughly one barcoded beta molecule.

A second roughly 6 to 11 cycle PCR used barcoded and J-beta primers. Each cDNA molecule was tagged by a template-switch adaptor with 12 random nucleotides. TCRdb analysed the 5' RACE reads with MiXCR anew, one entry per CDR3 protein. The sample has about 730,000 distinct CDR3 sequences, 43% seen once. Study outcomes and limitations: The fall in TCR beta diversity per million T cells was roughly linear with age.

The J gene is TRBJ2-1, the V gene TRBV29-1; D not resolved. Sequencing input: blood. This TCR came from a woman in her sixties or seventies in good health. The DNA for the CDR3 is TGCAGCGTGAAGGATGACGCCTGGAATGAGCAGTTCTTC. Its translation: CSVKDDAWNEQFF.